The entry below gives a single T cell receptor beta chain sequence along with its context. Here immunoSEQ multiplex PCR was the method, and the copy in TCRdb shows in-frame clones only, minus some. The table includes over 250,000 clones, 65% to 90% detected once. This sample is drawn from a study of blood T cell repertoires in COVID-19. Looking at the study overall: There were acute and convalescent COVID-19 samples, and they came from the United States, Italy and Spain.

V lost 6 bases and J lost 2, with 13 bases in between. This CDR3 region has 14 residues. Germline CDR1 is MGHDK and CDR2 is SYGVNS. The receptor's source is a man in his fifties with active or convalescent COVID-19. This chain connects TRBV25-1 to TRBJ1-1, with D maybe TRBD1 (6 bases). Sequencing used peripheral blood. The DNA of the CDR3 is TGTGCCAGCAGCGGGCCGGGGGGCAACACTGAAGCTTTCTTT. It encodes CASSGPGGNTEAFF.